The clone carrying this TCR beta chain showed up just a few times. Clones were sequenced by immunoSEQ multiplex PCR, and TCRdb holds only the in-frame ones, with some missing. The sample contains hundreds of thousands of clones, approximately 86% of which appear only once. This sample is part of a study of blood T cell repertoires in COVID-19. The germline V gene encodes CDR1 MDHEN and CDR2 SYDVKM. This CDR3 has 13 amino acids. Losses at the gene ends were 3 bases for V and 5 bases for J; bases not matched to a gene: 1. Study members were between 18 and 89 years old and lived in 20 to 30 US regions. Participant reports of clinical history set cohort assignment. In Cohort 3, a recovered donor had either two negative PCRs, clearance, or symptom resolution.

Material for sequencing was PBMCs or T cells enriched from blood (not recorded which). The receptor was isolated from a woman in her 50s who had recovered from COVID-19. The chain recombines TRBV28 with TRBJ1-5, with TRBD1 identical over 7 bases. CDR3 sequence reads: CASSLGQYQPQHF. In DNA, the CDR3 is TGTGCCAGCAGTTTGGGACAGTATCAGCCCCAGCATTTT. The variable domain in full, with the rest retrieved from reference TRBV28 and TRBJ1-5, is DVKVTQSSRYLVKRTGEKVFLECVQDMDHENMFWYRQDPGLGLRLIYFSYDVKMKEKGDIPEGYSVSREKKERFSLILESASTNQTSMYLCASSLGQYQPQHFGDGTRLSIL.